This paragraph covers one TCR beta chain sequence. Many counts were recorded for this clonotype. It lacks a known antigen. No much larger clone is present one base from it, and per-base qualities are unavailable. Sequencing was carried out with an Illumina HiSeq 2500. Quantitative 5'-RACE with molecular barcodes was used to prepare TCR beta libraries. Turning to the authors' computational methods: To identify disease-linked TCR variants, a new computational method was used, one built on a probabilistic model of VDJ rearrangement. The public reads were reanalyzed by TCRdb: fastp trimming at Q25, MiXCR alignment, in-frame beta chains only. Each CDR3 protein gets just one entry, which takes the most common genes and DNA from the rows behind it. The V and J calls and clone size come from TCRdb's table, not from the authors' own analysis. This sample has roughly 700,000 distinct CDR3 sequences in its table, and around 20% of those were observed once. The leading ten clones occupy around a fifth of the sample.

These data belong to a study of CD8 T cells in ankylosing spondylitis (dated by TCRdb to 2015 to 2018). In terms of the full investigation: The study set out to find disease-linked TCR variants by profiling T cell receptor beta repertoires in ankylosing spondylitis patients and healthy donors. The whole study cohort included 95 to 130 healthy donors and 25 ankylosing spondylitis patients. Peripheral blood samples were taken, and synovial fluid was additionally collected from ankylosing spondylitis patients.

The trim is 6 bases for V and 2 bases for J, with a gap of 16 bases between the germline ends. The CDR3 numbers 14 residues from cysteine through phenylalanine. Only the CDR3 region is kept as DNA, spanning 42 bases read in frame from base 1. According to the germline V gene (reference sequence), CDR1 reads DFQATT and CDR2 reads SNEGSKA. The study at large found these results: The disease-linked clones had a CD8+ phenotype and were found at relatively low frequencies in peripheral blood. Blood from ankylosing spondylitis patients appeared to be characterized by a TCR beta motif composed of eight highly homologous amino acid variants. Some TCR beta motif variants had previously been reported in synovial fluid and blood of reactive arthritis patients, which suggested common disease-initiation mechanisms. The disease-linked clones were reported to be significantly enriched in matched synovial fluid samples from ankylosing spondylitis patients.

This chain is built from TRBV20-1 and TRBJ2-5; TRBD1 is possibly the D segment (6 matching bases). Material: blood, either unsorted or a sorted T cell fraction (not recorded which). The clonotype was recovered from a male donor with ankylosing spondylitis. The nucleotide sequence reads TGCAGTGCCCGCGACTGGGGGCGACAAGAGACCCAGTACTTC. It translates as CSARDWGRQETQYF.